This entry features one T cell receptor beta chain sequence. The target antigen is unknown. Method: immunoSEQ multiplex PCR; TCRdb's copy keeps in-frame clones and lacks some. The sample carries 120,000 or so clones, roughly 88% recorded once. This CDR3 spans 15 amino acids. Trimming cost V 5 bases and J 1 base, with 14 bases left between them. Per germline, CDR1 SGHNT and CDR2 YENEEA. The sample belongs to a study of T cell responses to AZD1222 COVID-19 vaccine. General study findings and limits: A reported finding is that nearly half of spike-specific TCRs target unmutated variant regions. Without day 14 samples, only post-peak T cell repertoires were studied. Clonal diversity may have been underestimated in mostly white British donors. Among vaccine-associated CD4 TCRs, coverage spanned spike, with dominance at 160-218 and 743-854.

The TCR originated in an adult in good health. The chain recombines TRBV11-3 with TRBJ2-5; D is perhaps TRBD2 (6 bases). The sequences come from peripheral blood, collected on day 0 of AZD1222 vaccination. The CDR3 is CASSIPLASQETQYF. The CDR3 bases are TGTGCCAGCAGCATCCCCCTAGCGTCCCAAGAGACCCAGTACTTC.